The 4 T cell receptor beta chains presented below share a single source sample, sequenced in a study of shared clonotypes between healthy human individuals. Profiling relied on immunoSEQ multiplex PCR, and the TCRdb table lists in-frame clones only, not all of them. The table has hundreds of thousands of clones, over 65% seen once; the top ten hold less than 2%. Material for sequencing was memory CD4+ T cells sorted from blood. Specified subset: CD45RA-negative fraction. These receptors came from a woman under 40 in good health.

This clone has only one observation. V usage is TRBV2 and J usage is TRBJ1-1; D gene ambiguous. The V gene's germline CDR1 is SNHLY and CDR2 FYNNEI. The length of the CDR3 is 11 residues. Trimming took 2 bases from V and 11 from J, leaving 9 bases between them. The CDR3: CASSENSGAFF. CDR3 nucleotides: TGTGCCAGCAGTGAAAACAGTGGGGCTTTCTTT. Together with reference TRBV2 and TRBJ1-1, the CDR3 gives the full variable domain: EPEVTQTPSHQVTQMGQEVILRCVPISNHLYFYWYRQILGQKVEFLVSFYNNEISEKSEIFDDQFSVERPDGSNFTLKIRSTKLEDSAMYFCASSENSGAFFGQGTRLTVV.

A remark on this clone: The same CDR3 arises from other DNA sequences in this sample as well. The CDR3 region has the DNA TGCGCCAGCAGCACCGGGACTGCCGGAGATACGCAGTATTTT. It specifies CASSTGTAGDTQYF. V usage is TRBV5-1 and J usage is TRBJ2-3; D may be TRBD2 (6 bases). The V gene's germline CDR1 is SGHRS and CDR2 YFSETQ. Trimming took off 4 bases at V and 5 bases at J, with 14 bases between the two ends. The CDR3 contains 14 residues.

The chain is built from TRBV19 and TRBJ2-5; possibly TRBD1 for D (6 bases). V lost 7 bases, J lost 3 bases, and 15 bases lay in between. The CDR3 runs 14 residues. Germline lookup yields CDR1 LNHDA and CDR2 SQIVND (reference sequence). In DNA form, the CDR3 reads TGTGCCAGTAATCGAGGGACATCAAAAGAGACCCAGTACTTC. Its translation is CASNRGTSKETQYF.

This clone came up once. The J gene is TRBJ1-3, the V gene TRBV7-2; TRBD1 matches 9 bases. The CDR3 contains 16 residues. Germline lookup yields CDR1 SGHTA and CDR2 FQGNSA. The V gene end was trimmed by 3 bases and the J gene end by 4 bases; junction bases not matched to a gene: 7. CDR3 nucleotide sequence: TGTGCCAGCAGCTTGGGGACAGGGCTTTGGGGAAACACCATATATTTT. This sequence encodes CASSLGTGLWGNTIYF. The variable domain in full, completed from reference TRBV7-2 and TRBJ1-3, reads GAGVSQSPSNKVTEKGKDVELRCDPISGHTALYWYRQSLGQGLEFLIYFQGNSAPDKSGLPSDRFSAERTGGSVSTLTIQRTQQEDSAVYLCASSLGTGLWGNTIYFGEGSWLTVV.